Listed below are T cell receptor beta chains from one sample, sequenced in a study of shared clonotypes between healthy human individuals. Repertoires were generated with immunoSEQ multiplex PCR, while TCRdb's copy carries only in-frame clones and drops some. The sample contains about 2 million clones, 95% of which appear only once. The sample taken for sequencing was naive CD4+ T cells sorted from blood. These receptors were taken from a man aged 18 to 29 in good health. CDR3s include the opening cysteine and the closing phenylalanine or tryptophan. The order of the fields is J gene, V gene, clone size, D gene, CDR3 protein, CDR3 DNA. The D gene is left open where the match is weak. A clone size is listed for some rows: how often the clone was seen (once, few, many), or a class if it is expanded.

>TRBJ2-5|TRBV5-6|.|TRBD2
CASSLALAGGPRETQYF
TGTGCCAGCAGCTTGGCACTAGCGGGGGGGCCTCGGGAGACCCAGTACTTC
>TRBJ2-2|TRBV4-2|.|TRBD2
CASSSLAGVTGELFF
TGTGCCAGCAGTTCACTAGCGGGGGTCACCGGGGAGCTGTTTTTT
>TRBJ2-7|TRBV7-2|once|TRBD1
CASSPSGQGGYEQYF
TGTGCCAGCAGCCCCTCGGGACAGGGGGGATACGAGCAGTACTTC
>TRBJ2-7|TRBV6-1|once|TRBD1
CASSGGMTGAFYEQYF
TGTGCCAGCAGTGGCGGCATGACAGGGGCGTTCTACGAGCAGTACTTC
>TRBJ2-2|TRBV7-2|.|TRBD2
CASRLAGVTGELFF
TGTGCCAGCAGGCTAGCGGGAGTCACCGGGGAGCTGTTTTTT
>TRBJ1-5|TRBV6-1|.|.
CASSEAGSNQPQHF
TGTGCCAGCAGTGAAGCGGGGAGCAATCAGCCCCAGCATTTT
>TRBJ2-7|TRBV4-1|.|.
CASSQGGAGYEQYF
TGCGCCAGCAGCCAAGGTGGGGCGGGGTACGAGCAGTACTTC
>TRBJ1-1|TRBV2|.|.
CASSAQALGTEAFF
TGTGCCAGCAGCGCACAGGCCCTGGGGACTGAAGCTTTCTTT
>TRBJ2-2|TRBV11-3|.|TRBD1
CASSFEQGAGELFF
TGTGCCAGCAGCTTCGAACAGGGGGCCGGGGAGCTGTTTTTT
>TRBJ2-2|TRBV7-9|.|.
CASSLAWTSNTGELFF
TGTGCCAGCAGCTTAGCGTGGACAAGTAACACCGGGGAGCTGTTTTTT
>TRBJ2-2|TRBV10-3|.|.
CAISDNVRGNTGELFF
TGTGCCATCAGTGATAATGTCAGGGGTAACACCGGGGAGCTGTTTTTT
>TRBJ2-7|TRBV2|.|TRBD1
CASERTGFEGQYF
TGTGCCAGCGAGCGGACAGGGTTTGAAGGGCAGTACTTC
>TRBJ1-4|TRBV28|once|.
CASTMRGGGTNEKLFF
TGTGCCAGCACCATGAGAGGTGGGGGGACGAATGAAAAACTGTTTTTT
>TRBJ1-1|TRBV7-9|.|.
CASSLRPNTEAFF
TGTGCCAGCAGCTTAAGACCCAACACTGAAGCTTTCTTT
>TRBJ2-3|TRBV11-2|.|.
CASSLEGTTDTQYF
TGTGCCAGCAGCTTAGAAGGGACCACAGATACGCAGTATTTT
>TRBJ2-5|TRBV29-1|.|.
CSVEDNEETQYF
TGCAGCGTTGAAGACAACGAGGAGACCCAGTACTTC
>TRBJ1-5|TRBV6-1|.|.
CASSIQGQFDQPQHF
TGTGCCAGCAGCATTCAGGGGCAATTCGATCAGCCCCAGCATTTT
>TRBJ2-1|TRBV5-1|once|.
CASSLGARAYNEQFF
TGCGCCAGCAGCTTGGGTGCTAGGGCTTACAATGAGCAGTTCTTC
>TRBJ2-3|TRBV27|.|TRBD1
CASNQTGGITDTQYF
TGTGCCAGCAACCAGACAGGGGGCATAACAGATACGCAGTATTTT
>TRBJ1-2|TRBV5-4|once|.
CASSLGGAVLWDGYTF
TGTGCCAGCAGCCTGGGGGGGGCTGTTCTTTGGGATGGCTACACCTTC
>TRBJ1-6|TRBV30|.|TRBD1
CAWSSGTGFSYNSPLHF
TGTGCCTGGAGTTCGGGGACAGGTTTCTCCTATAATTCACCCCTCCACTTT
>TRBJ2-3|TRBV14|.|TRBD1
CASSQATGVRTDTQYF
TGTGCCAGCAGCCAAGCCACAGGGGTTAGGACAGATACGCAGTATTTT
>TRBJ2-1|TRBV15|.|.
CATSRDPWGWGNEQFF
TGTGCCACCAGCAGAGATCCCTGGGGGTGGGGCAATGAGCAGTTCTTC
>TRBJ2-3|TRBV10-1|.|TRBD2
CASTPTSGGAPDTQYF
TGCGCCAGCACCCCTACTAGCGGGGGGGCCCCAGATACGCAGTATTTT
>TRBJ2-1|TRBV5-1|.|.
CASREGNEQFF
TGCGCCAGCAGAGAAGGGAATGAGCAGTTCTTC
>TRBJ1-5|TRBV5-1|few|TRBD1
CASSSTGESNQPQHF
TGCGCCAGCAGCTCGACAGGGGAAAGCAATCAGCCCCAGCATTTT
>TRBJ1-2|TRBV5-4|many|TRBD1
CASSVDRGHGYTF
TGTGCCAGCAGCGTTGACAGGGGTCATGGCTACACCTTC
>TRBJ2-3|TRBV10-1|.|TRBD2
CASSESSGNTDTQYF
TGCGCCAGCAGTGAATCCAGCGGGAATACAGATACGCAGTATTTT
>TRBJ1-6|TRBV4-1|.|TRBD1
CASSQEGTANSPLHF
TGCGCCAGCAGCCAAGAGGGGACAGCAAATTCACCCCTCCACTTT
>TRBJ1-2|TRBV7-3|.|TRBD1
CASSSAGPTGDGYTF
TGTGCCAGCAGCTCCGCGGGCCCGACAGGGGATGGCTACACCTTC
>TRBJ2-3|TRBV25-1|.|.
CASSDRVTSTDTQYF
TGTGCCAGCAGTGACAGGGTCACTAGCACAGATACGCAGTATTTT
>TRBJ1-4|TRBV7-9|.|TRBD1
CASSSPGTGNEKLFF
TGTGCCAGCAGCTCGCCCGGGACAGGGAACGAAAAACTGTTTTTT
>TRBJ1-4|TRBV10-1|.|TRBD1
CASSGQGNEKLFF
TGCGCCAGCAGCGGACAGGGGAATGAAAAACTGTTTTTT
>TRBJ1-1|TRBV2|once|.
CASSEAANTEAFF
TGTGCCAGCAGTGAGGCCGCGAACACTGAAGCTTTCTTT
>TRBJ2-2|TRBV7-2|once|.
CLSSPPRRNTGELFF
TGCCTGTCTTCCCCCCCTAGACGGAACACCGGGGAGCTGTTTTTT
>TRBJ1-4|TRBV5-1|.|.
CASSLRQFATNEKLFF
TGCGCCAGCAGCTTGAGACAGTTTGCAACTAATGAAAAACTGTTTTTT
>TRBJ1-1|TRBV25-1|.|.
CASSERYRNTEAFF
TGTGCCAGCAGTGAACGATATCGGAACACTGAAGCTTTCTTT
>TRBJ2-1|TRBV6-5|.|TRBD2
CASSYPGGAGEFF
TGTGCCAGCAGTTACCCGGGGGGTGCGGGGGAGTTCTTC
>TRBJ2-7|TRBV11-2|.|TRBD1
CASSHSPSGQGIYEQYF
TGTGCCAGCAGCCACTCCCCGTCGGGACAGGGGATCTACGAGCAGTACTTC
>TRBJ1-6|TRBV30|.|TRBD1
CAWGQGNNSSLHF
TGCGCCTGGGGACAGGGGAATAATTCATCCCTCCACTTT
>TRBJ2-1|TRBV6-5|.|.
CASSSFRSEQFF
TGTGCCAGCAGTTCCTTTAGGAGTGAGCAGTTCTTC
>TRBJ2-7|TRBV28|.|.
CASTVGYYSDEQYF
TGTGCCAGCACCGTAGGATACTATTCAGACGAGCAGTACTTC
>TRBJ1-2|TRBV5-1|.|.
CASSLGGGDHYGYTF
TGCGCCAGCAGCTTGGGCGGGGGCGACCACTATGGCTACACCTTC
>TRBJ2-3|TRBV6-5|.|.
CASRLYKADTQYF
TGTGCCAGCAGACTCTACAAGGCAGATACGCAGTATTTT
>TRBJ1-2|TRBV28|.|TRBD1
CASRQGGLHGYTF
TGTGCCAGCCGACAGGGAGGTTTGCATGGCTACACCTTC
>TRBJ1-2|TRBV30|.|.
CAWGDWGKPNYGYTF
TGTGCCTGGGGGGACTGGGGGAAACCTAACTATGGCTACACCTTC
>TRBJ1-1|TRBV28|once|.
CASSTDRVNTEAFF
TGTGCCAGCAGTACGGACAGAGTGAACACTGAAGCTTTCTTT
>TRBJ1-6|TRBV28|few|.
CASSPRSGNNSPLHF
TGTGCCAGCAGTCCTCGGTCGGGTAATAATTCACCCCTCCACTTT
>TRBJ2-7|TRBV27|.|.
CASSLSWEYEQYF
TGTGCCAGCAGTTTATCGTGGGAGTACGAGCAGTACTTC
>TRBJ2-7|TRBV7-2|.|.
CASSDQPPYEQYF
TGTGCCAGCAGCGACCAGCCCCCCTACGAGCAGTACTTC
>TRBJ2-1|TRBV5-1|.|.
CASSQDSNEQFF
TGCGCCAGCAGCCAAGACAGCAATGAGCAGTTCTTC
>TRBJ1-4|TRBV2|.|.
CASSSDRPPNEKLFF
TGTGCCAGCAGTTCCGACAGACCACCAAATGAAAAACTGTTTTTT
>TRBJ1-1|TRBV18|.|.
CASSPTGMNTEAFF
TGTGCCAGCTCTCCGACAGGTATGAACACTGAAGCTTTCTTT